A single sample gave rise to the 22 T cell receptor beta chains below, sequenced in a study of control samples from healthy donors and cancer patients. Using immunoSEQ multiplex PCR, the repertoire was profiled, and TCRdb retains in-frame clones only, with some absent. The sample includes approximately 150,000 clones, roughly 92% of them seen just once. The material sequenced was blood. The receptor set was obtained from a woman in her twenties or thirties in good health.

The chain couples TRBV6-5 to TRBJ2-1, with no clear D. The CDR3 is 12 residues long. Germline CDR1 is MNHEY and CDR2 is SVGAGI. V was trimmed by 6 bases and J by 9 bases, leaving 12 bases between them. CDR3 protein: CASSPSMGEQFF. CDR3 DNA sequence: TGTGCCAGCAGCCCATCGATGGGTGAGCAGTTCTTC.

This chain links TRBV6-6 with TRBJ1-3; D gene unclear. This CDR3 region has 12 residues. From germline, CDR1 is MNHNY and CDR2 SVGAGI (reference sequence). V dropped 2 bases and J dropped 8 bases, with 7 bases sitting between them. The CDR3: CASSYRTDTIYF. The CDR3 nucleotides read TGTGCCAGCAGTTACAGAACTGACACCATATATTTT.

About this clone itself: The same CDR3 arises from other DNA sequences in this sample as well. This chain uses TRBV7-2 with TRBJ2-1; 9 bases match TRBD2. The CDR3 is 16 amino acids. Looked up from germline, CDR1 is SGHTA and CDR2 is FQGNSA. V shed 1 base and J 5 bases; nucleotides not matched to a gene: 6. The CDR3 nucleotides are TGTGCCAGCAGCTTAGGGGCGGGAGGGCCCGACAATGAGCAGTTCTTC. Protein sequence: CASSLGAGGPDNEQFF.

The chain employs TRBV5-6 and TRBJ1-4, with 10 bases lining up with TRBD1. V gave up 1 base and J gave up 8 bases; unmatched junction bases: 5. CDR1 SGHDT and CDR2 YYEEEE come from the germline V gene. The CDR3 contains 15 residues. The CDR3 reads CASSLRTGGREKLFF. CDR3 DNA: TGTGCCAGCAGCTTGCGGACAGGGGGACGGGAAAAACTGTTTTTT.

The chain joins TRBV27 to TRBJ2-7; a weak D match, TRBD1 (6 bases). Trimming removed 6 bases from V and 2 bases from J, with 8 bases in between. The CDR3 extends over 12 amino acids. From germline, CDR1 is MNHEY and CDR2 SMNVEV (reference sequence). The CDR3 DNA reads TGTGCCAGCAGCGACAGGACCTACGAGCAGTACTTC. Protein sequence: CASSDRTYEQYF.

This clone was observed a handful of times. The same CDR3 arises from other DNA sequences in this sample as well. V and J are TRBV7-2 and TRBJ1-5, with D unresolved. The CDR3 runs 13 residues. The ends were cut back, 3 bases at V and 6 bases at J, with 9 bases in the middle. Germline CDR1 and CDR2: SGHTA and FQGNSA. The CDR3 region has the DNA TGTGCCAGCAGCTTGGTATGGGGTCAGCCCCAGCATTTT. It yields the protein CASSLVWGQPQHF.

The CDR3 loop reads CASSLLPGELFF. CDR3 sequence (DNA): TGTGCCAGCAGTTTACTGCCCGGGGAGCTGTTTTTT. The chain uses TRBV27 and TRBJ2-2; D uncertain. V shed 2 bases and J shed 6 bases, with 4 bases lying between them. This CDR3 contains 12 residues. Germline CDR1 MNHEY, CDR2 SMNVEV (reference sequence).

The V gene is TRBV29-1, the J gene TRBJ1-1; 10 bases fit TRBD1. V lost 6 bases, J lost 4 bases, and 2 bases stayed unmatched. The CDR3 is 12 amino acids. The germline CDR1 and CDR2 sequences are SQVTM and ANQGSEA. The CDR3 loop reads CSVGQGLTEAFF. For the CDR3, the DNA is TGCAGCGTGGGACAGGGGCTCACTGAAGCTTTCTTT.

In its sample, this clone was seen a few times. The chain employs TRBV9 and TRBJ1-1; TRBD1 might be the D (5 bases). Trimming took off 4 bases at V and 2 bases at J, with 18 bases between the two ends. Germline CDR1 SGDLS, CDR2 YYNGEE. This CDR3 has 16 residues. The DNA of the CDR3 is TGTGCCAGCAGCCCCTCCCTTGGGGGGGGAAACACTGAAGCTTTCTTT. It yields the protein CASSPSLGGGNTEAFF.

The chain has TRBV9 and TRBJ2-1; the match to TRBD2 covers 8 bases. This CDR3 has 17 amino acids. Germline CDR1 and CDR2: SGDLS and YYNGEE. Trimming took 3 bases from V and 1 from J; bases not matched to a gene: 9. CDR3 in amino acids: CASSGGTSGPSYNEQFF. CDR3 DNA: TGTGCCAGCAGCGGTGGAACTAGCGGTCCGTCCTACAATGAGCAGTTCTTC.

The gene calls are TRBV5-1 and TRBJ2-3, with D possibly TRBD2 on 6 matching bases. Trimming removed 4 bases from V and 3 bases from J, with 18 bases in between. Germline V gives CDR1 SGHRS, CDR2 YFSETQ. The CDR3 runs to 16 residues. CDR3 sequence (DNA): TGCGCCAGCAGCCTCCGGGCCCCTGGGGGGACAGATACGCAGTATTTT. This gives the protein CASSLRAPGGTDTQYF.

This sequence joins TRBV12-3 or TRBV12-4 and TRBJ1-6; D not certain. This CDR3 has 12 amino acids. Trimming stripped 2 bases from V and 14 bases from J, with 10 bases between. CDR3 sequence (DNA): TGTGCCAGCAGTTTACGGGGATGGACCCTCCACTTT. Encoded protein: CASSLRGWTLHF.

The rearrangement uses TRBV12-5 and TRBJ1-1; no reliable D call. The V end was cut by 5 bases, the J end by 2 bases, with 12 bases between. This CDR3 comprises 14 residues. Germline CDR1 LGHNT, CDR2 FRNRAP. CDR3 loop: CASGPGRRNTEAFF. The DNA of the CDR3 is TGTGCTAGTGGTCCCGGACGGCGAAACACTGAAGCTTTCTTT.

This clone was detected once. V is TRBV13 and J is TRBJ2-5; D is uncertain. V shed 5 bases and J shed 5 bases, with 15 bases lying between them. Germline V gene sequence: CDR1 PRHDT, CDR2 FYEKMQ (reference sequence). The CDR3 loop spans 14 amino acids. The CDR3 loop reads CASSPLVGRETQYF. The CDR3 DNA reads TGTGCCAGCAGCCCCCTAGTCGGACGGGAGACCCAGTACTTC.

This chain links TRBV18 with TRBJ1-1; D not resolved. The CDR3 runs 11 residues. CDR1 and CDR2 (germline): KGHSH, LQKENI. V was clipped by 3 bases and J by 5 bases, with 4 bases between them. The CDR3 reads CASSPETEAFF. The CDR3 DNA follows: TGTGCCAGCTCACCCGAGACTGAAGCTTTCTTT. The whole variable domain, filled in from reference TRBV18 and TRBJ1-1, reads NAGVMQNPRHLVRRRGQEARLRCSPMKGHSHVYWYRQLPEEGLKFMVYLQKENIIDESGMPKERFSAEFPKEGPSILRIQQVVRGDSAAYFCASSPETEAFFGQGTRLTVV.

This chain joins TRBV4-1 and TRBJ1-6; D is unclear. Trimming took 1 base from V and 3 from J, leaving 13 bases between them. The CDR3 has 17 residues. Germline lookup yields CDR1 MGHRA and CDR2 YSYEKL. CDR3 sequence reads: CASSQVDTPSYNSPLHF. DNA of the CDR3: TGCGCCAGCAGCCAAGTTGATACGCCGAGCTATAATTCACCCCTCCACTTT.

The genes are TRBV19 and TRBJ1-5, with a tentative D call TRBD1 (6 bases). V was cut by 4 bases and J by 10 bases, with 17 bases left in between. CDR1 is LNHDA, CDR2 SQIVND, per germline (reference sequence). CDR3 length: 14 residues. CDR3: CASSSKGEISPQHF. The CDR3 nucleotides are TGTGCCAGTAGTAGTAAGGGGGAAATCAGCCCCCAGCATTTT.

Here the CDR3 DNA reads TGTGCCAGCAGTGCTGCGACAGTCATTTCTGGAAACACCATATATTTT. It codes for CASSAATVISGNTIYF. The chain links TRBV28 to TRBJ1-3; weak D call: TRBD1 (5 bases). In germline, CDR1 is MDHEN, CDR2 SYDVKM. The V end lost 5 bases, the J end lost 1 base, and 15 bases lay between the germline ends. CDR3 length: 16 amino acids.

This chain connects TRBV28 to TRBJ2-5; 12 bases agree with TRBD1. The ends lost 5 bases at V and 5 bases at J; junction bases unmatched: 6. This CDR3 is 15 amino acids long. CDR1 is MDHEN, CDR2 SYDVKM, per germline. The CDR3 loop is CASSQGQGAGETQYF. CDR3 bases: TGTGCCAGCAGTCAGGGACAGGGGGCTGGTGAGACCCAGTACTTC.

The chain is built from TRBV7-2 and TRBJ2-7, with D unclear. Trimming removed 0 bases from V and 4 bases from J, with 13 bases in between. This CDR3 spans 15 amino acids. Germline lookup yields CDR1 SGHTA and CDR2 FQGNSA. This CDR3 reads CASSLARAAGYEQYF. For the CDR3, the DNA is TGTGCCAGCAGCTTAGCTCGGGCAGCCGGTTACGAGCAGTACTTC.

The chain is built from TRBV30 and TRBJ1-4; 8 bases line up with TRBD1. Germline CDR1 reads GTSNPN; CDR2 reads SVGIG (reference sequence). After removal of 3 bases from V and 8 bases from J, the junction contained 11 bases not matched to a gene. CDR3 length: 15 amino acids. The CDR3 DNA reads TGTGCCTGGAGGGGTAAACAGGGGGTGATAGAAAAACTGTTTTTT. This gives the protein CAWRGKQGVIEKLFF.

The chain joins TRBV30 to TRBJ1-3; unclear D gene. Germline lookup yields CDR1 GTSNPN and CDR2 SVGIG (reference sequence). The CDR3 length is 12 residues. Trimming took 2 bases from V and 3 from J, leaving 5 bases between them. The CDR3 coding sequence is TGTGCCTGGAGTAAGAATGGAAACACCATATATTTT. This sequence encodes CAWSKNGNTIYF.